This T cell receptor (beta chain) was recovered during a study of blood T cell repertoires in COVID-19. About the research overall: Sites across the United States, Italy and Spain contributed samples from acute and convalescent COVID-19. Nucleic acid was either cDNA or gDNA, and it came from T cells, B-cell-depleted T cells, or PBMCs.

Trimming removed 3 bases at V and 2 bases at J, with 7 bases between. This CDR3 is built from 13 residues. Authors' analysis steps: How many nucleated cells were present was estimated from reference gene primer amplification. Repertoires were generated with immunoSEQ multiplex PCR, while TCRdb's copy carries only in-frame clones and drops some. That table is the source of V, J and clone size, and D and trimming were worked out from the DNA. The sample lists about 160,000 clones, 85% to 90% seen once, with 13% in the top ten. The Seattle site enrolled patients during active infection and followed them longitudinally.

This chain uses TRBV12-3 or TRBV12-4 with TRBJ1-1; D unresolved. Sequenced material: peripheral blood. The TCR comes from a man aged 18-30 years with COVID-19, enrolled during active disease. Here the CDR3 DNA reads TGTGCCAGCAGTTTGTCAGAAAACACTGAAGCTTTCTTT. Protein product: CASSLSENTEAFF.